The clone carrying this T cell receptor (beta chain) was observed at least ten times. What it binds is unknown. Each CDR3 protein is one row after TCRdb ran MiXCR on the reads. Of more than 200,000 distinct CDR3 sequences listed, around 9% are singletons. The data belong to a study of T cell repertoires in cytomegalovirus infection. On the study more broadly: Indications came from public TCR beta signatures; they pointed to CMV infection and to a matching HLA type.

Overall study results and limits: Cumulative frequency (of public TCR beta family members) identified carriers of CMV plus the relevant HLA. HLA-C-restricted CMV clonotypes gave the most frequent clonotype in two of eight donors.

CDR3 length: 13 residues. CDR1 is SGHTA and CDR2 is FQGNSA in the germline V gene. V was trimmed by 3 bases and J by 4 bases, leaving 9 bases between them. J is TRBJ1-1 and V is TRBV7-2; D is possibly TRBD1 (6 bases). The sequenced sample consisted of PBMCs. The receptor comes from a human donor in good health (CMV status not recorded). Some clones in this sample may be carry-over from other donors' samples. The CDR3 nucleotides read TGTGCCAGCAGCTTTAAAGGGGGCACTGAAGCTTTCTTT. This sequence encodes CASSFKGGTEAFF.